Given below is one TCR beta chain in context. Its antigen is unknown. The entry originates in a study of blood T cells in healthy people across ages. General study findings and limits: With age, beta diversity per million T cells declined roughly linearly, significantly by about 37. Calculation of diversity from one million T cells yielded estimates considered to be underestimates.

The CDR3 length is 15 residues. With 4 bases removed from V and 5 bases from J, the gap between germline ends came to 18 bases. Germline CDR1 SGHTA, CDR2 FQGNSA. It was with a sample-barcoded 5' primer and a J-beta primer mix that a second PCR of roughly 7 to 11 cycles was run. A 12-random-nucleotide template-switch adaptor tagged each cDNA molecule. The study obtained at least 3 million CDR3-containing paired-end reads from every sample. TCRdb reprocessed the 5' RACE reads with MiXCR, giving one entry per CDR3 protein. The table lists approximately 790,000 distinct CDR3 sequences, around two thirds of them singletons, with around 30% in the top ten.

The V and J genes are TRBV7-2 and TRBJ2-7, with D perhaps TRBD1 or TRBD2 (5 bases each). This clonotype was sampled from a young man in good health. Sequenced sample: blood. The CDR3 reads CASSSKTGRTHEQYF. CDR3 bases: TGTGCCAGCAGCTCCAAAACGGGACGCACCCACGAGCAGTACTTC.